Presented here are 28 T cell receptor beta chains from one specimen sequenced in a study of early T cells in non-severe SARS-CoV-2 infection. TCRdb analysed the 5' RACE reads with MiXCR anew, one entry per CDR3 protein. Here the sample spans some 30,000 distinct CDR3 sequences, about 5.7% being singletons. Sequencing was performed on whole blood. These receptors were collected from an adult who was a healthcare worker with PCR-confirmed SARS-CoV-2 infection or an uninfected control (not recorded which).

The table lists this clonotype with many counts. CDR3 bases: TGTGCCAGCAGCTTAGGGACAGGGACCCAGTATTTT. Amino acids: CASSLGTGTQYF. V gene TRBV13 combines with J gene TRBJ2-3; the match to TRBD1 covers 7 bases. CDR1 is PRHDT and CDR2 is FYEKMQ in the germline V gene (reference sequence). V gave up 0 bases and J gave up 12 bases; unmatched junction bases: 3. The CDR3 is made up of 12 amino acids. Drawing the rest from reference TRBV13 and TRBJ2-3, the complete variable domain is AAGVIQSPRHLIKEKRETATLKCYPIPRHDTVYWYQQGPGQDPQFLISFYEKMQSDKGSIPDRFSAQQFSDYHSELNMSSLELGDSALYFCASSLGTGTQYFGPGTRLTVL.

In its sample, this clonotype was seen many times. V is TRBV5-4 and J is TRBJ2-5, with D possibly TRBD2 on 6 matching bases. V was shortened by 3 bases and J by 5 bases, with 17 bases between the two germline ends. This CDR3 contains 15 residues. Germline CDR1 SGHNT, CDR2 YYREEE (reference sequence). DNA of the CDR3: TGTGCCAGCAGCTCCCCTAATGAGGGGAGGGAGACCCAGTACTTC. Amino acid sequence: CASSSPNEGRETQYF. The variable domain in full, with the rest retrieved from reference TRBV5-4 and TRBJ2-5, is ETGVTQSPTHLIKTRGQQVTLRCSSQSGHNTVSWYQQALGQGPQFIFQYYREEENGRGNFPPRFSGLQFPNYSSELNVNALELDDSALYLCASSSPNEGRETQYFGPGTRLLVL.

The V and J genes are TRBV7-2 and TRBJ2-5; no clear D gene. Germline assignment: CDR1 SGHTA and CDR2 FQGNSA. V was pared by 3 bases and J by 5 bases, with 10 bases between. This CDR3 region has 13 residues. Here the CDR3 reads CASSLKGVETQYF. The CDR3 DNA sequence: TGTGCCAGCAGCTTGAAAGGAGTCGAGACCCAGTACTTC.

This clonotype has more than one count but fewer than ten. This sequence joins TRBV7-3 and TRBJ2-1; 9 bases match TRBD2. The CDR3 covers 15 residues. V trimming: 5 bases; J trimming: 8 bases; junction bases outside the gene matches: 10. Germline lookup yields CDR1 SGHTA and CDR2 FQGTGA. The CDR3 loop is CASSPLAGRFDEQFF. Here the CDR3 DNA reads TGTGCCAGCAGCCCCCTAGCGGGAAGGTTCGATGAGCAGTTCTTC.

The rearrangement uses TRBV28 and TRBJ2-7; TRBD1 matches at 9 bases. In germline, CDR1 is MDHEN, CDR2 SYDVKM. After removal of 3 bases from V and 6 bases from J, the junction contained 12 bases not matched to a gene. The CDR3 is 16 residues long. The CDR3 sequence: CASSFHPGQGIVEQYF. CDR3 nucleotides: TGTGCCAGCAGTTTCCATCCAGGACAGGGGATTGTCGAGCAGTACTTC.

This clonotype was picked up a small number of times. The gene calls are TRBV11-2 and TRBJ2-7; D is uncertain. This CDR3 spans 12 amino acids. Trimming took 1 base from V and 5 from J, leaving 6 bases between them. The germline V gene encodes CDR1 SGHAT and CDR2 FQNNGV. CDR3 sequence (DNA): TGTGCCAGCAGCTTAGGGGGAAACGAGCAGTACTTC. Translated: CASSLGGNEQYF.

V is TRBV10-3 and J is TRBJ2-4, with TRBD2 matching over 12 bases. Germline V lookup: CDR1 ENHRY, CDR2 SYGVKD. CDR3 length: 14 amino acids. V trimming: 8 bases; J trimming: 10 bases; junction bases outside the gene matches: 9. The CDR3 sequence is CAIGPGLAGTIQYF. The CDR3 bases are TGTGCCATCGGGCCAGGACTAGCGGGAACGATTCAGTACTTC.

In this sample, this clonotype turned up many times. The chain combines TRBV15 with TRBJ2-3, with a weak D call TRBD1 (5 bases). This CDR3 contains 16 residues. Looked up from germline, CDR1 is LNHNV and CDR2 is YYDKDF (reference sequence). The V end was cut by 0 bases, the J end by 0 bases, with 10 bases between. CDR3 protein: CATSRDGQTSTDTQYF. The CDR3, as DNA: TGTGCCACCAGCAGAGATGGACAAACTAGCACAGATACGCAGTATTTT.

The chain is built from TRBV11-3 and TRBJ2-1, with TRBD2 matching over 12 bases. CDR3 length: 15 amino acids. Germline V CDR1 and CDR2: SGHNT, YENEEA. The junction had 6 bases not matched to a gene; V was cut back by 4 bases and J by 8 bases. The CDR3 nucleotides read TGTGCCAGCAGCTCCCAGACTAGCGGGAGTCATGAGCAGTTCTTC. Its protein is CASSSQTSGSHEQFF.

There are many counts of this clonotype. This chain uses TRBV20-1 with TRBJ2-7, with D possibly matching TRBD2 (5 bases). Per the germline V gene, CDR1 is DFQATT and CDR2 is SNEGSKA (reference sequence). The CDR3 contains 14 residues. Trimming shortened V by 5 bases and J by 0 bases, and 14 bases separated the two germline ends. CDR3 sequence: CSAQPVANSYEQYF. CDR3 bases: TGCAGTGCTCAACCGGTAGCGAACTCCTACGAGCAGTACTTC.

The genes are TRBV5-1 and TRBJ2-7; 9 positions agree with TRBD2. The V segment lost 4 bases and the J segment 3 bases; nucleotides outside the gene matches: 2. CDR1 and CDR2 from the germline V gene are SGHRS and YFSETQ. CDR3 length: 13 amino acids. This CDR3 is CASSVSGSYEQYF. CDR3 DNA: TGCGCCAGCAGCGTTAGCGGGAGCTACGAGCAGTACTTC.

CDR3 residues: CASSLTQADTQYF. CDR3 bases: TGTGCCAGCAGTTTAACCCAGGCAGATACGCAGTATTTT. This chain connects TRBV28 to TRBJ2-3; no definite D call. This CDR3 is 13 amino acids long. V was pared by 2 bases and J by 4 bases, with 7 bases between. From germline, CDR1 is MDHEN and CDR2 SYDVKM.

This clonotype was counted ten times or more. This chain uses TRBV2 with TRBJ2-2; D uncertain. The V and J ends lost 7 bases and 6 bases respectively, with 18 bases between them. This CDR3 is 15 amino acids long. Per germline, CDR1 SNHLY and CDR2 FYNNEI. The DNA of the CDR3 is TGTGCCAGCAATTCCGCCTCATATGGGGCCGGGGAGCTGTTTTTT. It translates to CASNSASYGAGELFF.

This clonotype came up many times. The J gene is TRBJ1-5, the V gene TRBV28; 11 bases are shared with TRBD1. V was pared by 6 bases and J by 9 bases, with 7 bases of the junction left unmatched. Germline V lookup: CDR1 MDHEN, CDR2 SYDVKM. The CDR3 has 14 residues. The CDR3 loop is CASSTGTGGRPQHF. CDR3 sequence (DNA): TGTGCCAGCAGCACCGGGACAGGGGGAAGGCCCCAGCATTTT.

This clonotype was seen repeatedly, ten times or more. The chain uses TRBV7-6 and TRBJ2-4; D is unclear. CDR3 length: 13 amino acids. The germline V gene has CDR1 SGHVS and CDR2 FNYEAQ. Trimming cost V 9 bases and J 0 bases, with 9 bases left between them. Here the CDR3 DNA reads TGTGCCAGTGGAGATCCAGCCAAAAACATTCAGTACTTC. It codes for CASGDPAKNIQYF. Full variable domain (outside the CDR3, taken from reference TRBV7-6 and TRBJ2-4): GAGVSQSPRYKVTKRGQDVALRCDPISGHVSLYWYRQALGQGPEFLTYFNYEAQQDKSGLPNDRFSAERPEGSISTLTIQRTEQRDSAMYRCASGDPAKNIQYFGAGTRLSVL.

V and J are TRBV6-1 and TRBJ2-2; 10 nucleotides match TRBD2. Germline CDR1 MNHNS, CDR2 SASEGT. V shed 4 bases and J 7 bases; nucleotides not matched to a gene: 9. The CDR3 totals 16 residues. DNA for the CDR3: TGTGCCAGCAGTGGGGATAGCGGGAGGTTGCTCGGGGAGCTGTTTTTT. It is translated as CASSGDSGRLLGELFF.

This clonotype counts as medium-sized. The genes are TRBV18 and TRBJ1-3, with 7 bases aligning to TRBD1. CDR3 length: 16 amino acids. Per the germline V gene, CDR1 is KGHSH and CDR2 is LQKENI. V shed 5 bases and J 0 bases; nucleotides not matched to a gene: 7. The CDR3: CASSYDREISGNTIYF. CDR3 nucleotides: TGTGCCAGCTCATATGACAGGGAAATCTCTGGAAACACCATATATTTT.

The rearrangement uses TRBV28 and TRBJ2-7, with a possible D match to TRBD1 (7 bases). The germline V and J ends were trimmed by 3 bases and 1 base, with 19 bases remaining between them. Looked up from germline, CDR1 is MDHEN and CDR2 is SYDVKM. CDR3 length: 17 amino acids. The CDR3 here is CASSFFAGQLGSYEQYF. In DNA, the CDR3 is TGTGCCAGCAGTTTCTTTGCGGGACAGTTAGGTTCCTACGAGCAGTACTTC. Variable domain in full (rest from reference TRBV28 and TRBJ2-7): DVKVTQSSRYLVKRTGEKVFLECVQDMDHENMFWYRQDPGLGLRLIYFSYDVKMKEKGDIPEGYSVSREKKERFSLILESASTNQTSMYLCASSFFAGQLGSYEQYFGPGTRLTVT.

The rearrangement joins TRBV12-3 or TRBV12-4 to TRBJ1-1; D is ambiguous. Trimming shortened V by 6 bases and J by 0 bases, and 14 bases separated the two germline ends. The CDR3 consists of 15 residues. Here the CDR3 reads CASRIGGVMNTEAFF. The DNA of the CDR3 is TGTGCCAGCAGAATAGGTGGGGTCATGAACACTGAAGCTTTCTTT.

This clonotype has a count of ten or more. The CDR3 spells CSASTQGALKETQYF. The CDR3 region has the DNA TGCAGTGCTTCTACCCAGGGGGCGCTGAAAGAGACCCAGTACTTC. The rearrangement uses TRBV20-1 and TRBJ2-5; 8 bases map to TRBD1. The CDR3 has 15 amino acids. CDR1 is DFQATT, CDR2 SNEGSKA, per germline (reference sequence). V lost 5 bases, J lost 3 bases, and 11 bases stayed unmatched.

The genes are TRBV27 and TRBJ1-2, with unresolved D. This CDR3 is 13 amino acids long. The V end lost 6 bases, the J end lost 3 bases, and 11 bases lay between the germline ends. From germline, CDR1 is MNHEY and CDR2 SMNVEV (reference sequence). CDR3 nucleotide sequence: TGTGCCAGCAGCCCCCAACCCTACTATGGCTACACCTTC. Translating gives CASSPQPYYGYTF.

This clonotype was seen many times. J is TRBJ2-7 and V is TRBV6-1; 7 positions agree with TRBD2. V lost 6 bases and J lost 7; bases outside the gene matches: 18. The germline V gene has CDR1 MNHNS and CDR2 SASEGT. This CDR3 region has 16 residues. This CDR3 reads CASRGTSRSRGGEQYF. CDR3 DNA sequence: TGTGCCAGCAGAGGGACGAGCAGGTCAAGGGGAGGGGAGCAGTACTTC.

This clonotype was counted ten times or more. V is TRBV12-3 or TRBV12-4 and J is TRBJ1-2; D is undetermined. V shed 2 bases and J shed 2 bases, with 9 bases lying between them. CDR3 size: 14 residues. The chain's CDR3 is CASSLRGANYGYTF. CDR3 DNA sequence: TGTGCCAGCAGTTTACGCGGAGCGAACTATGGCTACACCTTC.

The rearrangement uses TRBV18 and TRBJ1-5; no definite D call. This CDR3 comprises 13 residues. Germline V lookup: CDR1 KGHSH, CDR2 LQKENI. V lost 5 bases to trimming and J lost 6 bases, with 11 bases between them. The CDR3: CASSRDHIQPQHF. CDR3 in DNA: TGTGCCAGCTCAAGAGACCACATTCAGCCCCAGCATTTT.

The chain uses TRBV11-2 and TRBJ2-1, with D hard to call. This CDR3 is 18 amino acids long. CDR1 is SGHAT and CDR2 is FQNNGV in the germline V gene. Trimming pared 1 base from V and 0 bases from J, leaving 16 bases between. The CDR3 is CASSLAGGGGSSYNEQFF. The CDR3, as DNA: TGTGCCAGCAGCTTAGCAGGCGGCGGCGGATCCTCCTACAATGAGCAGTTCTTC.

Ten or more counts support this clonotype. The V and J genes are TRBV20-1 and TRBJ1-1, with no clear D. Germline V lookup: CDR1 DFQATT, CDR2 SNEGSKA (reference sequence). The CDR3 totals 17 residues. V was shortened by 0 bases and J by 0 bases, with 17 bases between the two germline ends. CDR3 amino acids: CSARDPRKAPLNTEAFF. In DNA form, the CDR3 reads TGCAGTGCTAGAGACCCCCGCAAGGCTCCCTTGAACACTGAAGCTTTCTTT.

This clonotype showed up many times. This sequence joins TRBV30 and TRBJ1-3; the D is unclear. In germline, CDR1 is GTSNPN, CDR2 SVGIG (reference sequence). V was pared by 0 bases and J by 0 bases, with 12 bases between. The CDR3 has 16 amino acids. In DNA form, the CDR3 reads TGTGCCTGGAGTGTACAACGCGGGGTCTCTGGAAACACCATATATTTT. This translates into CAWSVQRGVSGNTIYF.

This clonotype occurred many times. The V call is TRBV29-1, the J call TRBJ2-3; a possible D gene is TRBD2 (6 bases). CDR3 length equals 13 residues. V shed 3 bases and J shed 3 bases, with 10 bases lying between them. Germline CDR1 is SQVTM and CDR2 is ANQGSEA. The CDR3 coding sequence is TGCAGCGTTGATGCGGGGAAGACAGATACGCAGTATTTT. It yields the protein CSVDAGKTDTQYF.